This is a list of T cell receptor beta chains from one sample in a study of T cell responses to AZD1222 COVID-19 vaccine. Produced via immunoSEQ multiplex PCR; TCRdb's table is partial and in-frame only. The sample holds about 140,000 clones, roughly nine tenths seen once. Material: peripheral blood, obtained 28 days after the second AZD1222 dose. These TCRs come from an adult who received the AZD1222 COVID-19 vaccine. The CDR3 runs from the conserved cysteine through the conserved F or W. The D gene is left open where the match is weak. Clone sizes are given selectively: once, few, many, or a class where the clone is expanded.

DNA,CDR3,D,V,size,J
TGCAGCGTGGGGAAGGGGCCGGGTCAGCCCCAGCATTTT,CSVGKGPGQPQHF,.,TRBV29-1,.,TRBJ1-5
TGTGCCAGCACCTCCCCCACCTCCTATGGCTACACCTTC,CASTSPTSYGYTF,.,TRBV12-3/TRBV12-4,.,TRBJ1-2
TGCGCCAGCAGCCTAGGGACAGCGACTAACTATGGCTACACCTTC,CASSLGTATNYGYTF,TRBD1,TRBV5-1,.,TRBJ1-2
TGTGCCAGCTCACCAGACAGCGATAATTCACCCCTCCACTTT,CASSPDSDNSPLHF,.,TRBV18,.,TRBJ1-6
TGTGCCAGCAGCTTAATAGGCACAGATACGCAGTATTTT,CASSLIGTDTQYF,.,TRBV7-3,.,TRBJ2-3
TGTGCCAGCAGCCAGCTGACAGTGAACACTGAAGCTTTCTTT,CASSQLTVNTEAFF,.,TRBV14,.,TRBJ1-1
TGTGCCATCAGCCAACAGGGGGCGGTCGGCGAGACCCAGTACTTC,CAISQQGAVGETQYF,TRBD1,TRBV10-3,.,TRBJ2-5
TGTGCCAGCAGCTTAGGGGCAGAGTATGGCTACACCTTC,CASSLGAEYGYTF,.,TRBV7-2,.,TRBJ1-2
TGTGCCAGCAGCAGTAGCGTCGTAGATACGCAGTATTTT,CASSSSVVDTQYF,.,TRBV7-8,few,TRBJ2-3
TGTGCCAGCAGCTTAAGGACAGGGTGGGGCACTGAAGCTTTCTTT,CASSLRTGWGTEAFF,TRBD1,TRBV28,.,TRBJ1-1